This T cell receptor (beta chain) was recovered during a study of T cells in Graves' hyperthyroidism and ophthalmopathy (dated by TCRdb to the late 2010s). In the study overall: Peripheral blood samples were taken at initial diagnosis, before any treatment was given. TCR Vbeta CDR3 sequencing of 130 to 150 peripheral blood samples (over 40 ophthalmopathy, about 75 hyperthyroidism and roughly 17 progressor patients) is reported in the paper. Prospective prediction of ophthalmopathy was tested in an independent validation cohort consisting of some 18 hyperthyroidism patients and some 17 patients who later progressed to ophthalmopathy. A discovery cohort of fewer than 110 patients, about 43 with Graves' ophthalmopathy and over 55 with stable Graves' hyperthyroidism, was used to find distinguishing TCR V-J signatures. Thyroid tissue and blood T-cell repertoires from six Graves' hyperthyroidism patients were also compared in the study. Following sampling, methimazole starting at 30 mg daily was given to hyperthyroidism patients, and high-dose intravenous methylprednisolone was given to ophthalmopathy patients. The roughly 100 discovery patients were randomly split 7:3 into training and test sets.

The research as a whole found: Sample size was not statistically predetermined, and investigators were not blinded to group allocation. In validation, the model predicted progression to ophthalmopathy with approximately 71% sensitivity and around 72% specificity, a median of about six months before onset. Most expanded thyroid clonotypes (frequency above 0.001) were also detected in blood, suggesting blood repertoires may reflect thyroid immune responses. A model built on a 13 V-J signature distinguished ophthalmopathy from stable hyperthyroidism, reaching about 88% sensitivity and about 81% specificity in cross-validation and 80%/75% in testing.

The TCR beta CDR3 regions were amplified from RNA transcripts. The first round of RT-PCR for the TCR CDR3 was performed with the HTBI primer set and the Qiagen OneStep RT-PCR kit. Libraries were constructed in a second round of multiplex PCR, after which size selection and purification were performed. Sequencing of the libraries was done on an Illumina HiSeq2000 using paired-end 100 bp reads. Concerning the study's data processing: Raw data were processed with SOAPnuke, discarding reads with adapters, uncalled bases, mean Phred below 15, or no exact constant-primer or identifier match. High-quality paired reads were merged using COPE v1.2.5, and each unique nucleotide sequence was defined as a clonotype. Clonotypes were aligned to IMGT TRBV, TRBD and TRBJ reference segments using MiTCR v1.1. Analysis was restricted to V-J combinations with a frequency above 0.0001, which covered over 98% of repertoires. A TCS score was defined as the ratio between F50 (clonal expansion) and ExV (chaos), using BLOSUM62-based TCRdist between CDR3 peptides within each V-J. Welch's t-statistics and random forest reduced 500 to 650 V-J features to 13, which were used in a naive Bayes classifier (R e1071). Thyroid-blood repertoire similarity was quantified with the Morisita-Horn index. TCRdb trimmed public reads at Q25 via fastp, called clones via MiXCR and kept in-frame beta chains. Under each unique CDR3 protein, matching rows form one entry showing the most common genes and DNA. The authors' filters were not applied to this entry. Across this sample there are approximately 610,000 distinct CDR3 sequences, with about 15% seen only once. The ten top clones hold 3.5% to 4.5% of the sample.

Moderately to severely active disease, a Clinical Activity Score of at least 3, a NOSPECS grade of at least 4, and a duration under 3 months were present in ophthalmopathy patients. The study excluded patients with uncontrolled infections, other autoimmune diseases, pregnancy or lactation. Diagnoses were established on the basis of clinical symptoms, serum thyroxine and TRAb, thyroid ultrasound, and orbital computed tomography. PBMCs were isolated from more than 8 ml of fresh peripheral blood by Ficoll-Paque density gradient centrifugation. Total RNA was extracted with Trizol reagent, and quality was checked on an Agilent 2100 Bioanalyzer. V is pared back by 3 bases and J by 0 bases, with 15 bases lying between the germline termini. There are 18 amino acids in the CDR3, from cysteine to phenylalanine inclusive. Here the CDR3 DNA is all that survives: 54 bases in frame from base 1. CDR1 MDHEN and CDR2 SYDVKM were looked up in the germline V gene.

In regard to this clonotype: This receptor's antigen is unknown. It has no much larger one-base neighbor in the sample; base qualities were not kept.

The sequence was obtained from a woman between 40 and 55 years old with Graves' ophthalmopathy. The sample comprised blood. The chain is assembled from TRBV28 and TRBJ2-6, with a weak D call of TRBD1 (6 bases match). The CDR3 has the sequence CASSLITGLYSGANVLTF. The bases read TGTGCCAGCAGTTTGATAACAGGGCTCTACTCTGGGGCCAACGTCCTGACTTTC.